Listed below are T cell receptor beta chains from one sample, sequenced in a study of cytomegalovirus exposure and HLA in healthy donors. Data came from immunoSEQ multiplex PCR; TCRdb stores just in-frame clones and leaves some out. Found here are 110,000 to 150,000 clones, around 70% of them singletons; the top ten hold roughly 1.9%. Sequenced sample: PBMCs. Receptors were obtained from a woman aged 55-75 years in good health and CMV-seropositive. CDR3s include the opening cysteine and the closing phenylalanine or tryptophan. The D gene is left open where the match is weak. Clone size is stated in some rows and not others, as once, few, many or a class when expanded.

V gene,clone size,D gene,J gene,CDR3 protein,CDR3 DNA
TRBV7-9,NA,TRBD1,TRBJ2-7,CASSLAAHRDRDEQYF,TGTGCCAGCAGCTTAGCGGCTCACCGGGACAGGGATGAGCAGTACTTC
TRBV4-1,many,TRBD2,TRBJ2-1,CASSPGGGPNEQFF,TGCGCCAGCAGCCCCGGGGGGGGCCCAAATGAGCAGTTCTTC
TRBV2,NA,NA,TRBJ2-1,CASSENSYLEQFF,TGTGCCAGCAGTGAAAACTCTTACCTTGAGCAGTTCTTC
TRBV15,NA,NA,TRBJ2-1,CATGEQALYNEQFF,TGTGCCACCGGGGAACAGGCCCTTTACAATGAGCAGTTCTTC
TRBV29-1,NA,NA,TRBJ2-1,CSAGSGAGFDEQFF,TGCAGCGCCGGGTCCGGGGCGGGGTTCGATGAGCAGTTCTTC
TRBV5-1,NA,NA,TRBJ2-3,CASSTWDSTDTQYF,TGCGCCAGCAGCACCTGGGACTCCACAGATACGCAGTATTTT
TRBV10-3,NA,TRBD2,TRBJ2-1,CAISDSGGSYNEQFF,TGTGCCATCAGTGATTCGGGGGGGTCCTACAATGAGCAGTTCTTC
TRBV2,NA,NA,TRBJ2-7,CASSGQGKGGEQYF,TGTGCCAGCAGTGGACAGGGAAAAGGAGGGGAGCAGTACTTC
TRBV10-3,NA,TRBD2,TRBJ2-1,CAISEGAGTSGHNEQFF,TGTGCCATCAGTGAGGGGGCCGGGACTAGCGGTCACAATGAGCAGTTCTTC
TRBV28,NA,TRBD1,TRBJ2-7,CASRPWTGGVYEQYF,TGTGCCAGCAGACCTTGGACAGGGGGAGTCTACGAGCAGTACTTC
TRBV11-3,NA,TRBD2,TRBJ2-7,CASSFRSGNTYEQYF,TGTGCCAGCAGCTTTAGGAGCGGGAACACCTACGAGCAGTACTTC
TRBV5-1,few,TRBD2,TRBJ2-3,CASSWSGGSTDTQYF,TGCGCCAGCAGCTGGAGCGGGGGAAGCACAGATACGCAGTATTTT
TRBV4-1,few,TRBD2,TRBJ2-2,CASRPEREERELFF,TGCGCCAGCCGTCCTGAGCGGGAGGAGAGGGAGCTGTTTTTT
TRBV5-1,NA,TRBD1,TRBJ1-2,CASSSTGGNYGYTF,TGCGCCAGCAGCTCGACAGGGGGTAACTATGGCTACACCTTC
TRBV7-9,NA,NA,TRBJ2-1,CASSFETGSNEQFF,TGTGCCAGCAGCTTTGAGACAGGTTCCAATGAGCAGTTCTTC
TRBV2,NA,TRBD1,TRBJ2-5,CASRQDRKETQYF,TGTGCCAGCAGGCAGGACAGGAAAGAGACCCAGTACTTC
TRBV10-3,NA,TRBD2,TRBJ2-7,CAIRSGRAEQYF,TGTGCCATCCGATCGGGGAGGGCCGAGCAGTACTTC
TRBV28,few,NA,TRBJ1-3,CASSFTGGNTIYF,TGTGCCAGCAGTTTTACAGGGGGAAACACCATATATTTT
TRBV5-1,NA,TRBD1,TRBJ1-4,CASRGTGGEKLFF,TGCGCCAGCAGAGGGACAGGCGGCGAAAAACTGTTTTTT
TRBV6-5,NA,TRBD1,TRBJ2-7,CASSQRTGAYEQYF,TGTGCCAGCAGTCAACGGACAGGGGCCTACGAGCAGTACTTC
TRBV29-1,once,TRBD1,TRBJ2-7,CSVPQGNEQYF,TGCAGCGTTCCACAGGGGAACGAGCAGTACTTC
TRBV2,NA,NA,TRBJ1-5,CASSEWLAEKNQPQHF,TGTGCCAGCAGTGAGTGGCTTGCGGAAAAAAATCAGCCCCAGCATTTT
TRBV6-6,NA,TRBD1,TRBJ2-3,CASSWDRAVVITQYF,TGTGCCAGCAGTTGGGACAGGGCAGTGGTGATAACGCAGTATTTT
TRBV7-9,NA,TRBD1,TRBJ2-7,CASNGQGPSYEQYF,TGTGCCAGCAACGGACAGGGGCCTTCCTACGAGCAGTACTTC
TRBV7-9,few,TRBD1,TRBJ1-2,CASSFSRDRHFNGYTF,TGTGCCAGCAGCTTTTCCCGGGACAGACATTTCAATGGCTACACCTTC
TRBV6-1,NA,NA,TRBJ2-7,CASSVIRGIEQYF,TGTGCCAGCAGCGTAATCCGGGGGATAGAGCAGTACTTC
TRBV7-9,few,NA,TRBJ1-1,CASSSDSNTEAFF,TGTGCCAGCAGCTCCGACAGTAACACTGAAGCTTTCTTT
TRBV28,few,NA,TRBJ1-4,CASSFSIEKLFF,TGTGCCAGCAGTTTTTCTATCGAAAAACTGTTTTTT
TRBV7-9,NA,NA,TRBJ1-1,CASSYRQPTEAFF,TGTGCCAGCAGTTATAGACAGCCCACTGAAGCTTTCTTT
TRBV10-3,few,NA,TRBJ1-1,CAISDFKNTEAFF,TGTGCCATCAGTGATTTTAAGAACACTGAAGCTTTCTTT
TRBV7-3,NA,NA,TRBJ2-2,CASSPRTGANTGELFF,TGTGCCAGCAGCCCTCGGACGGGGGCGAACACCGGGGAGCTGTTTTTT
TRBV28,once,NA,TRBJ1-2,CASSPFPSYGYTF,TGTGCCAGCAGTCCCTTCCCCAGCTATGGCTACACCTTC
TRBV20-1,NA,NA,TRBJ1-2,CSASSYGYTF,TGCAGTGCTAGCAGTTATGGCTACACCTTC
TRBV19,NA,TRBD1,TRBJ1-2,CASTTGQGAFYGYTF,TGTGCCAGTACCACGGGACAGGGGGCCTTCTATGGCTACACCTTC
TRBV15,NA,TRBD1,TRBJ1-1,CATSRGQGTEAFF,TGTGCCACCAGCAGGGGACAGGGGACTGAAGCTTTCTTT
TRBV5-8,NA,NA,TRBJ1-1,CASSRGGRIPEAFF,TGTGCCAGCAGCCGAGGAGGCAGGATACCCGAAGCTTTCTTT
TRBV5-1,NA,NA,TRBJ1-1,CASSPVRGQAFF,TGCGCCAGCAGCCCCGTAAGAGGGCAAGCTTTCTTT
TRBV7-2,NA,NA,TRBJ1-5,CASSRRGGNQPQHF,TGTGCCAGCAGCCGCCGGGGGGGCAATCAGCCCCAGCATTTT
TRBV9,NA,NA,TRBJ2-7,CASSVAARGEQYF,TGTGCCAGCAGCGTAGCTGCCCGGGGCGAGCAGTACTTC
TRBV19,NA,NA,TRBJ1-4,CASATRSQPNEKLFF,TGTGCCAGCGCAACTAGATCACAGCCTAATGAAAAACTGTTTTTT
TRBV5-3,NA,NA,TRBJ1-2,CARRLGYSYGYTF,TGTGCCAGAAGATTGGGGTATAGCTATGGCTACACCTTC
TRBV6-5,NA,NA,TRBJ1-1,CASSRRTDTEAFF,TGTGCCAGCAGTCGTAGAACAGACACGGAAGCTTTCTTT
TRBV6-4,NA,NA,TRBJ2-2,CASSQDGLAGELFF,TGTGCCAGCAGTCAGGATGGTCTGGCCGGGGAGCTGTTTTTT
TRBV27,NA,TRBD1,TRBJ1-1,CASSLSSWQGGSRNTEAFF,TGTGCCAGCAGCTTATCATCCTGGCAGGGGGGCAGTCGGAACACTGAAGCTTTCTTT
TRBV15,NA,TRBD1,TRBJ2-7,CATSMDRGRYEQYF,TGTGCCACCAGCATGGACAGGGGGCGTTACGAGCAGTACTTC
TRBV6-5,once,TRBD1,TRBJ1-5,CATGQQGINQPQHF,TGTGCCACGGGCCAACAGGGGATCAATCAGCCCCAGCATTTT
TRBV29-1,NA,TRBD2,TRBJ2-2,CSVRREGRDTGELFF,TGCAGCGTCAGGCGGGAGGGCCGCGACACCGGGGAGCTGTTTTTT
TRBV19,NA,NA,TRBJ1-1,CASSISRGQEAFF,TGTGCCAGTAGTATAAGCCGCGGACAAGAAGCTTTCTTT